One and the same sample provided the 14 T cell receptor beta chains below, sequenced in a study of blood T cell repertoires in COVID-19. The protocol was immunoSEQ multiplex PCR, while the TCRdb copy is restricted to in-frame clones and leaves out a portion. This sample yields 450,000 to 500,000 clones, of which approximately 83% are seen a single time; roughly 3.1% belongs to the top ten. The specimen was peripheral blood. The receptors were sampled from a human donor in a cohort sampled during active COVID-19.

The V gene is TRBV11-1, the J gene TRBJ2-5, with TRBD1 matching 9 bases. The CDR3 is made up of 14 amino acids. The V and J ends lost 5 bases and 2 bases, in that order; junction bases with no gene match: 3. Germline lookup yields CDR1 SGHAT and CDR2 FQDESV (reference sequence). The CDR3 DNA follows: TGTGCCAGCAGCCCGGACAGGGGACAAGAGACCCAGTACTTC. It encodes CASSPDRGQETQYF.

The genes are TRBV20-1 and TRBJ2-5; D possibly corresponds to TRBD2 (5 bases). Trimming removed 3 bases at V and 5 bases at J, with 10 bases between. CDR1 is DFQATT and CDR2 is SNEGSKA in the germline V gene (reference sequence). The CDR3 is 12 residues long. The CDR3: CSASPERETQYF. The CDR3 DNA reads TGCAGTGCTAGTCCGGAGCGGGAGACCCAGTACTTC.

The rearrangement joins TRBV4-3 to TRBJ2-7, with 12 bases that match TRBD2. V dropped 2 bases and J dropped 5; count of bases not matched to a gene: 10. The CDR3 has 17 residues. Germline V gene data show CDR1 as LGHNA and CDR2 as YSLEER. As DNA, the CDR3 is TGCGCCAGCAGCCAAATACGACTAGCGGGAGCAGGGCACGAGCAGTACTTC. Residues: CASSQIRLAGAGHEQYF.

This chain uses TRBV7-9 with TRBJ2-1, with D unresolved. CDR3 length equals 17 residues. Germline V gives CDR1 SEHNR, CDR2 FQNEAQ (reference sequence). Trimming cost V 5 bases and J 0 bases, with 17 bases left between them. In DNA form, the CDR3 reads TGTGCCAGCAGCATAAAAGCCCCTACCCTCTCCTACAATGAGCAGTTCTTC. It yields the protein CASSIKAPTLSYNEQFF. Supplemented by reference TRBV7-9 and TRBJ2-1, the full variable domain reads DTGVSQNPRHKITKRGQNVTFRCDPISEHNRLYWYRQTLGQGPEFLTYFQNEAQLEKSRLLSDRFSAERPKGSFSTLEIQRTEQGDSAMYLCASSIKAPTLSYNEQFFGPGTRLTVL.

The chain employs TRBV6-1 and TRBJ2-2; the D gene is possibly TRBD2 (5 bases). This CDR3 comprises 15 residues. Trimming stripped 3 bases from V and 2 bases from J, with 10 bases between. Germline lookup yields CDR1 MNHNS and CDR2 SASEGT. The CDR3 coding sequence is TGTGCCAGCAGTGAGAAAGGGAGTAACACCGGGGAGCTGTTTTTT. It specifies CASSEKGSNTGELFF.

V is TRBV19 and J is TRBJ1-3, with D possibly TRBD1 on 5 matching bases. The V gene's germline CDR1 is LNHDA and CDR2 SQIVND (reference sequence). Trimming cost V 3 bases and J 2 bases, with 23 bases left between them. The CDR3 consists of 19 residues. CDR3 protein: CASSMYRQGGKSAGNTIYF. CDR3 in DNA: TGTGCCAGTAGTATGTACCGGCAGGGAGGTAAATCGGCTGGAAACACCATATATTTT.

The CDR3 region has the DNA TGTGCCAGCAGTACGCGAGGGCCCTACGAGCAGTACTTC. Translated: CASSTRGPYEQYF. This chain connects TRBV6-2 or TRBV6-3 to TRBJ2-7; possibly TRBD2 for D (5 bases). This CDR3 is built from 13 residues. V was pared by 5 bases and J by 2 bases, with 10 bases between. CDR1 is MNHEY, CDR2 SVGEGT, per germline.

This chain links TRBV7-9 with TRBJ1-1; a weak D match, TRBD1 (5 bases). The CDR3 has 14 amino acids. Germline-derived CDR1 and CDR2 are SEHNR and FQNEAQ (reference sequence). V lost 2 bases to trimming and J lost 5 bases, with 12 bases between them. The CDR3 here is CASSLIGGGTEAFF. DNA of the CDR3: TGTGCCAGCAGCTTAATAGGCGGGGGTACTGAAGCTTTCTTT.

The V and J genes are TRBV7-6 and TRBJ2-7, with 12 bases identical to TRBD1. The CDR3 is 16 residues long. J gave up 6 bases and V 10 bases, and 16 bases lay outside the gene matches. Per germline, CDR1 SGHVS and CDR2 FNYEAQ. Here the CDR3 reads CATKGTGGSPGGEQYF. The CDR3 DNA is TGTGCCACCAAAGGGACAGGGGGCTCACCGGGGGGCGAGCAGTACTTC.

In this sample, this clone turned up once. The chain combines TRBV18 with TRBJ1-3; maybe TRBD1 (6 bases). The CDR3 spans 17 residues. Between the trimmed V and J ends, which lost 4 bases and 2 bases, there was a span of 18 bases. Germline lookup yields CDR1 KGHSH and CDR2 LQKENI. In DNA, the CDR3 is TGTGCCAGCTCACTTACCTCTTCCAGGGGAACTGGAAACACCATATATTTT. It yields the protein CASSLTSSRGTGNTIYF.

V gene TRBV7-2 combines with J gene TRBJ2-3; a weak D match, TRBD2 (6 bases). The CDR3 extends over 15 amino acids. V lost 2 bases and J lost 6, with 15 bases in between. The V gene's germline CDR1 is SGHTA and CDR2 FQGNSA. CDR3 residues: CASSLQAGTFDTQYF. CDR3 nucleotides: TGTGCCAGCAGCTTACAGGCGGGGACGTTTGATACGCAGTATTTT.

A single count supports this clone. The CDR3 region has the DNA TGTGCCAGTAGTATAAGCCGAAATTCACCCCTCCACTTT. It is translated as CASSISRNSPLHF. V gene TRBV19 combines with J gene TRBJ1-6; D not certain. The germline V gene encodes CDR1 LNHDA and CDR2 SQIVND (reference sequence). V lost 2 bases and J 7 bases, leaving 6 bases between the germline ends. The CDR3 is 13 residues long.

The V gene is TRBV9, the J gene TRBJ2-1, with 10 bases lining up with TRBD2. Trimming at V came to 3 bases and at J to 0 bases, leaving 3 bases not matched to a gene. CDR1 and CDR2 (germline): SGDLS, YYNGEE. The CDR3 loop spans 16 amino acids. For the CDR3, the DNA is TGTGCCAGCAGCGGGACTAGCGGAAGCTCCTACAATGAGCAGTTCTTC. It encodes CASSGTSGSSYNEQFF.

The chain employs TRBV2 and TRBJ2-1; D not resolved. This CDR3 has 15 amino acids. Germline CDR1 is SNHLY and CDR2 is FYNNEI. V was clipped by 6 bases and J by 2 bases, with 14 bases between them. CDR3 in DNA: TGTGCCAGCAGAAGAATAGCTACCCCCTACAATGAGCAGTTCTTC. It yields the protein CASRRIATPYNEQFF.